These 13 T cell receptor beta chains originate from one sample sequenced in a study of radiation and T cells in renal cell carcinoma. The repertoire was sequenced with immunoSEQ multiplex PCR; TCRdb's copy has only in-frame clones and lacks some. The table lists about 130,000 clones, roughly 80% of them singletons. Time point denoted: baseline pretreatment blood. Treatment of the sample: 15 Gy SBRT to primary tumor, nephrectomy 4 weeks later. The material was blood, obtained from a patient whose treatment included radiotherapy and nephrectomy. The receptor source for this set is a woman aged 60-75 years with renal cell carcinoma.

V gene TRBV18 combines with J gene TRBJ1-2; D unresolved. This CDR3 is 16 amino acids long. Trimming took 3 bases from V and 8 from J, leaving 22 bases between them. Per the germline V gene, CDR1 is KGHSH and CDR2 is LQKENI. The CDR3 is CASSPGMGYGLQGYTF. CDR3 nucleotides: TGTGCCAGCTCACCCGGGATGGGGTATGGGCTGCAAGGCTACACCTTC. Combining the CDR3 with reference TRBV18 and TRBJ1-2 gives the whole variable domain NAGVMQNPRHLVRRRGQEARLRCSPMKGHSHVYWYRQLPEEGLKFMVYLQKENIIDESGMPKERFSAEFPKEGPSILRIQQVVRGDSAAYFCASSPGMGYGLQGYTFGSGTRLTVV.

The chain couples TRBV9 to TRBJ1-1; D remains ambiguous. V was shortened by 0 bases and J by 0 bases, with 9 bases between the two germline ends. This CDR3 region has 15 residues. Germline CDR1 is SGDLS and CDR2 is YYNGEE. The CDR3 sequence: CASSVAATMNTEAFF. The CDR3, as DNA: TGTGCCAGCAGCGTAGCTGCGACCATGAACACTGAAGCTTTCTTT. Full variable domain (remainder filled in from reference TRBV9 and TRBJ1-1): DSGVTQTPKHLITATGQRVTLRCSPRSGDLSVYWYQQSLDQGLQFLIQYYNGEERAKGNILERFSAQQFPDLHSELNLSSLELGDSALYFCASSVAATMNTEAFFGQGTRLTVV.

The chain recombines TRBV6-6 with TRBJ1-2; D is possibly TRBD1 (5 bases). V was trimmed by 4 bases and J by 4 bases, leaving 10 bases between them. The CDR3 length is 13 residues. Germline loops: CDR1 MNHNY, CDR2 SVGAGI (reference sequence). The CDR3 loop is CASSLGTSYGYTF. The CDR3 DNA reads as TGTGCCAGCAGTTTAGGGACGTCCTATGGCTACACCTTC.

CDR3 bases: TGTGCCAGCAGTCCCTCACTAGGTCGCGGCACAGATACGCAGTATTTT. Encoded protein: CASSPSLGRGTDTQYF. The chain couples TRBV25-1 to TRBJ2-3; D possibly corresponds to TRBD2 (5 bases). This CDR3 has 16 amino acids. Germline CDR1 MGHDK, CDR2 SYGVNS. Trimming removed 5 bases at V and 1 base at J, with 16 bases between. The variable domain in full, completed from reference TRBV25-1 and TRBJ2-3, reads EADIYQTPRYLVIGTGKKITLECSQTMGHDKMYWYQQDPGMELHLIHYSYGVNSTEKGDLSSESTVSRIRTEHFPLTLESARPSHTSQYLCASSPSLGRGTDTQYFGPGTRLTVL.

The chain is built from TRBV10-3 and TRBJ2-1, with 9 bases that match TRBD2. Germline CDR1 ENHRY, CDR2 SYGVKD. The trim removed 0 bases at V and 2 bases at J, leaving 5 bases unmatched. The CDR3 totals 17 residues. CDR3: CAISESMASGAYNEQFF. In DNA, the CDR3 is TGTGCCATCAGTGAGTCGATGGCTAGCGGGGCCTACAATGAGCAGTTCTTC.

The chain is built from TRBV9 and TRBJ2-7, with TRBD1 matching over 11 bases. The V and J ends lost 4 bases and 9 bases, in that order; junction bases with no gene match: 12. The CDR3 has 15 amino acids. The germline CDR1 and CDR2 sequences are SGDLS and YYNGEE. The CDR3 DNA reads TGTGCCAGCAGCAAGGATTCGGGACAGGGGGTCGGGCAGTACTTC. The encoded protein is CASSKDSGQGVGQYF.

The J gene is TRBJ1-1, the V gene TRBV6-1; the D gene is possibly TRBD1 (5 bases). Trimming took 7 bases from V and 6 from J, leaving 18 bases between them. Germline V lookup: CDR1 MNHNS, CDR2 SASEGT. The CDR3 totals 14 residues. CDR3: CASTLRGVVAEAFF. The CDR3 nucleotides read TGTGCCAGCACCCTGCGGGGGGTTGTAGCTGAAGCTTTCTTT.

This chain connects TRBV19 to TRBJ1-5; D perhaps matches TRBD1 (5 bases). Germline V lookup: CDR1 LNHDA, CDR2 SQIVND (reference sequence). Trimming left V 0 bases short and J 5 bases short, with 14 bases between. There are 16 residues in the CDR3. In DNA, the CDR3 is TGTGCCAGTAGTATAGATCTGAGGGGAGGGGATCAGCCCCAGCATTTT. It specifies CASSIDLRGGDQPQHF.

The chain joins TRBV2 to TRBJ2-7; perhaps TRBD1 as D (5 bases). The V end lost 0 bases, the J end lost 2 bases, and 8 bases lay between the germline ends. Per germline, CDR1 SNHLY and CDR2 FYNNEI. The CDR3 totals 14 residues. The CDR3 coding sequence is TGTGCCAGCAGTGAAGCACAGGTACCCTACGAGCAGTACTTC. Its translation is CASSEAQVPYEQYF.

The chain employs TRBV28 and TRBJ2-2; 10 bases map to TRBD1. Germline CDR1 and CDR2: MDHEN and SYDVKM. The CDR3 consists of 14 residues. V dropped 5 bases and J dropped 6; count of bases not matched to a gene: 3. The CDR3 DNA follows: TGTGCCAGCAGTCCCGGACAGGGGGCCGGGGAGCTGTTTTTT. It specifies CASSPGQGAGELFF.

The chain uses TRBV2 and TRBJ2-1; D gene unclear. Germline assignment: CDR1 SNHLY and CDR2 FYNNEI. The CDR3 has 15 residues. With 4 bases removed from V and 4 bases from J, the gap between germline ends came to 14 bases. CDR3: CASSGENYKYNEQFF. The CDR3 region has the DNA TGTGCCAGCAGTGGCGAGAATTATAAATACAATGAGCAGTTCTTC.

The chain recombines TRBV10-1 with TRBJ2-3; TRBD2 aligns across 14 bases. V dropped 5 bases and J dropped 9; count of bases not matched to a gene: 10. Germline assignment: CDR1 WNHNN and CDR2 SYGVQD (reference sequence). The CDR3 is 16 amino acids. DNA of the CDR3: TGCGCCAGCAGTCCCGGACTAGCGGGGGGCCGGGGGACGCAGTATTTT. Protein sequence: CASSPGLAGGRGTQYF.

The genes are TRBV6-6 and TRBJ2-5; D is perhaps TRBD2 (5 bases). V lost 6 bases and J lost 1, with 15 bases in between. The germline CDR1 and CDR2 sequences are MNHNY and SVGAGI (reference sequence). The CDR3 covers 15 residues. CDR3 nucleotides: TGTGCCAGCAGCCCATTAAGCGGTTCCCAAGAGACCCAGTACTTC. Its translation: CASSPLSGSQETQYF.